One T cell receptor (beta chain) is described in this entry. This receptor's antigen is unknown. Base-call qualities are not available, and no considerably larger clone is one nucleotide away. This entry is derived from a study of Ad26.COV2.S vaccination and SARS-CoV-2 variants (dated by TCRdb to the early 2020s). Study-wide context: Vaccine-arm donors came from COV1001, a multicentre, randomized, double-blind, placebo-controlled phase I-IIa trial of Ad26.COV2.S in healthy adults. Ad26.COV2.S was given intramuscularly at 5x10^10 or 1x10^11 viral particles, as a single shot or as two shots 56 days apart. The specificity and breadth of SARS-CoV-2-reactive T cell receptors after Ad26.COV2.S vaccination were assessed by TCRbeta repertoire sequencing. A total of around 32 samples were included in the TCR-sequenced set, comprising 19 Ad26.COV2.S vaccine recipients, 5 placebo recipients and 8 SARS-CoV-2 convalescent individuals. Trial participants were randomized into five groups of five, in which low-dose or high-dose Ad26.COV2.S was given once or twice, or placebo was given on both occasions. Investigators did not know the trial group allocation while performing experiments and assessing outcomes. The full study reports these points: The authors noted that total T cell responses may have been underestimated by the TCR breadth and depth analyses. Compared with placebo recipients, Ad26.COV2.S recipients showed higher spike-specific TCR breadth (P = 0.0014). Vaccine and placebo recipients had comparable non-spike TCR breadth, which fits with the vaccine containing only spike. After vaccination, substantial breadth of spike-specific CD8+ and CD4+ T cell responses was reported. The study lacked the statistical power to compare responses across vaccine doses or regimens.

CDR1 MDHEN and CDR2 SYDVKM were looked up in the germline V gene. The germline V and J ends show losses of 5 bases and 14 bases respectively, and no gene match explains 15 bases of the junction. From cysteine to phenylalanine, the CDR3 is 15 amino acids long. Of the read, only the CDR3 DNA is kept; its 45 bases are in frame from base 1. Interpreted using the paper, the treatment or condition label stands for: some 20 received Ad26.COV2.S at low or high dose, single or two shots; five or six received placebo; per-sample allocation not given. Repertoires of vaccine and placebo recipients were sequenced from samples taken on day 63 after the first injection. Between 29 July and 7 August 2020, Cohort 1b enrolled about 27 adults aged 18-55 years at one site in Boston, USA. Ad26.COV2.S was a replication-incompetent adenovirus type 26 vector expressing a prefusion-stabilized SARS-CoV-2 spike protein from the original Wuhan strain.

The immunoSEQ Assay was the method used to sequence TCRbeta CDR3 regions. After extraction, genomic DNA underwent amplification by bias-controlled multiplex PCR, followed by high-throughput sequencing. The authors' pipeline ran thus. To quantify the absolute abundance of every unique TCRbeta CDR3 region, sequences were collapsed and filtered. T cell fraction was estimated by normalizing TCRbeta template counts to usable DNA, with usable DNA measured through amplification of reference genes found in all nucleated cells. Repertoire TCRs were annotated as SARS-CoV-2-specific by exact matching of V gene, CDR3 amino acid sequence and J gene to a known reactive TCR set. The reference SARS-CoV-2 TCR set was derived from MIRA and filtered for enrichment in COVID-19-positive ImmuneCODE repertoires, a step that removed public or cross-reactive TCRs. Using the MIRA antigens, annotated TCRs were further analysed by specific ORF or by position within an ORF. Breadth was defined as the number of annotated unique rearrangements divided by the total number of unique productive rearrangements, and depth was defined as the summed frequency of the annotated unique rearrangements. TCR breadth was compared between groups using two-sided Wilcoxon rank-sum tests. TCRdb carries this immuneACCESS record with in-frame sequences only. Its versions omit some clonotypes, under half of them owing to an unresolved V gene in the studies checked, with the rest unexplained. That table furnishes V, J and clone size, whereas the DNA furnished D and trimming. The sample table contains around 450,000 clones; only one count was recorded for around 87% of them. Roughly 4% of the sample goes to the ten largest clones.

The source was peripheral blood, collected in a trial of Ad26.COV2.S vaccine versus placebo. The rearrangement combines TRBV28 with TRBJ1-6, with 7 middle bases fitting TRBD1. This TCR was recovered from a person between 18 and 65 years old who received the Ad26.COV2.S COVID-19 vaccine or a placebo. The CDR3 reads as follows: CASSTPGTALRALHF. The DNA is TGTGCCAGCAGTACCCCCGGGACAGCTCTTAGGGCCCTCCACTTT.